What follows describes a single T cell receptor (beta chain). Its antigen is currently unknown. The record originates from a study of T cell responses to AZD1222 COVID-19 vaccine. Findings and limits, study-wide: Clonal diversity was possibly underestimated; the donors were predominantly white British and more often female.

Sequencing was performed with immunoSEQ multiplex PCR; in TCRdb, only in-frame clones are kept and a portion is missing. The repertoire holds tens of thousands of clones, with about 83% as singletons. The J segment lost 1 base and the V segment lost 5 bases, leaving 8 bases of the junction unmatched. Germline CDR1 is SGHAT and CDR2 is FQDESV (reference sequence). There are 16 residues in the CDR3. This TCR came from an adult who received the MenACWY meningococcal vaccine as a control. The rearrangement joins TRBV11-1 to TRBJ2-5; 9 bases align to TRBD2. Specimen: peripheral blood, collected 28 days after the second dose of the MenACWY control vaccine. CDR3 in DNA: TGTGCCAGCAGCCCTCTAGCGGGGATCGGCCAAGAGACCCAGTACTTC. Encoded protein: CASSPLAGIGQETQYF. The full variable domain, in which reference TRBV11-1 and TRBJ2-5 provide the parts outside the CDR3, is EAEVAQSPRYKITEKSQAVAFWCDPISGHATLYWYRQILGQGPELLVQFQDESVVDDSQLPKDRFSAERLKGVDSTLKIQPAELGDSAMYLCASSPLAGIGQETQYFGPGTRLLVL.